This TCR beta chain comes out of a study of vaccination and CD4 T cells after COVID-19. Study information: The convalescents comprised six males and four females, two of them Hispanic. Every participant was given two doses of BNT162b2 or mRNA-1273 vaccine.

This CDR3 comprises 14 residues. The germline V gene has CDR1 MNHNS and CDR2 SASEGT. The V gene end was trimmed by 6 bases and the J gene end by 3 bases; junction bases not matched to a gene: 7. This clonotype was counted only a few times. Its antigen is undetermined. As for treatment: approximately nine-day PBMC culture with coronavirus spike peptide pools or control peptides (ViraFEST assay). Before TCRs were sequenced, ViraFEST expanded antigen-specific T cells with peptide pools. Sequencing of the DNA from cultured CD4+ T cells was carried out with the Oncomine TCR Beta short-read assay. A single record per CDR3 protein comes from TCRdb applying MiXCR to the PCR reads. The data contain 16,000 or so distinct CDR3 sequences, 51% of them singletons.

The J gene is TRBJ2-5, the V gene TRBV6-1, with 7 positions matching TRBD2. Sequencing was performed on CD4+ T cells from blood, cultured in vitro. This receptor was taken from a human donor who had recovered from COVID-19. The CDR3 DNA reads as TGTGCCAGCAGCGGAAGGAGCGGGAAAGAGACCCAGTACTTC. This codes for CASSGRSGKETQYF.